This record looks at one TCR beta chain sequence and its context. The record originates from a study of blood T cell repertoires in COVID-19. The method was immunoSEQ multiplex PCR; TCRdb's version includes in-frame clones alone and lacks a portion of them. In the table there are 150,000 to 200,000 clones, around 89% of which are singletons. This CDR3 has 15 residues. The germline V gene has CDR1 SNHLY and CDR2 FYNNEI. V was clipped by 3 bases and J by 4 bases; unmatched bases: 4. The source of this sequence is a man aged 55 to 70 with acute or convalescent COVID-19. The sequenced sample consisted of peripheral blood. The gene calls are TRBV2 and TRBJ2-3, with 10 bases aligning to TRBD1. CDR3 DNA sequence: TGTGCCAGCAGTGAGGACAGGGGGTTTTCAGATACGCAGTATTTT. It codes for CASSEDRGFSDTQYF. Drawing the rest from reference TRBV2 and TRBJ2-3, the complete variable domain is EPEVTQTPSHQVTQMGQEVILRCVPISNHLYFYWYRQILGQKVEFLVSFYNNEISEKSEIFDDQFSVERPDGSNFTLKIRSTKLEDSAMYFCASSEDRGFSDTQYFGPGTRLTVL.